This TCR beta chain emerged from a study of graft-versus-host responses after intestinal transplantation. The overall study: After anti-thymocyte globulin induction, recipients took tacrolimus and steroids for approximately three years.

Repertoires were generated with immunoSEQ multiplex PCR, while TCRdb's copy carries only in-frame clones and drops some. The sample shows roughly 69,000 clones, roughly 92% of them seen only once. This CDR3 has 10 amino acids. V lost 9 bases to trimming and J lost 8 bases; unmatched junction nucleotides: 2. Germline-derived CDR1 and CDR2 are MRHNA and SNTAGT. Marrow drawn post-transplant originated at the posterior iliac crest or another site. Here the sequenced sample was bone marrow, taken less than 750 days after intestinal transplantation. This TCR came from a human patient who received an intestinal transplant, so some T cells may come from the graft donor. The chain uses TRBV6-4 and TRBJ1-2, with TRBD1 identical over 8 bases. The DNA for the CDR3 is TGTGCCAGGACAGGGGAAGGCTACACCTTC. Translating gives CARTGEGYTF.